This TCR beta chain was recovered during a study of T cells in Graves' hyperthyroidism and ophthalmopathy. Each person with ophthalmopathy scored at least 3 on the Clinical Activity Score, reached NOSPECS grade 4 or higher, and had been ill under 3 months. The V segment lost 6 bases and the J segment 6 bases; nucleotides outside the gene matches: 2. This CDR3 has 14 amino acids. Germline CDR1 is MNHEY and CDR2 is SMNVEV (reference sequence). Study results and limitations: Ophthalmopathy was predicted by the model a median of approximately 6 months ahead of onset.

A word on this clonotype: Its antigen is as yet unknown.

RNA transcripts provided the source from which TCR beta CDR3 regions were amplified. Using the HTBI primer set, a first-round RT-PCR was run on the TCR CDR3. TCRdb re-called the multiplex PCR reads with MiXCR, one entry per CDR3 protein. The sample shows under 350,000 distinct CDR3 sequences, over 15% of them seen only once. Material for sequencing was blood. This receptor was identified in a woman aged 55-75 years with Graves' ophthalmopathy. V is TRBV27 and J is TRBJ2-2, with 12 bases identical to TRBD2. CDR3 protein: CASRRLAGAGELFF. The CDR3 coding sequence is TGTGCCAGCAGGCGACTAGCGGGAGCCGGGGAGCTGTTTTTT.